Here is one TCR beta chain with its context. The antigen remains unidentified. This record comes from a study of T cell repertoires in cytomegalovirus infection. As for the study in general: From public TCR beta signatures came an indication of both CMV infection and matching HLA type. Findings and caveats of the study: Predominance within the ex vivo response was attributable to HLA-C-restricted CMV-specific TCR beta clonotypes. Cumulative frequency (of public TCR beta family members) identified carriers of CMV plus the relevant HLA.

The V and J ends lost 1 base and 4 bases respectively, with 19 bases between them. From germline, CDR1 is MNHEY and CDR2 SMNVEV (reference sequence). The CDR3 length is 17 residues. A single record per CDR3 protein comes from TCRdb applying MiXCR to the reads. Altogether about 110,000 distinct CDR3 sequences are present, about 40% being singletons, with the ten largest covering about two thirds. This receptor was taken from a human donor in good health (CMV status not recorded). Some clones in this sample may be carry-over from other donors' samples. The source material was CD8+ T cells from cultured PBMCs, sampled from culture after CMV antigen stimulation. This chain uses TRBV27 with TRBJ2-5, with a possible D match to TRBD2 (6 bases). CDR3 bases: TGTGCCAGCAGTTTATACCCAGCGGGCCCGCGGGTAGAGACCCAGTACTTC. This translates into CASSLYPAGPRVETQYF.